The T cell receptor (beta chain) under discussion was sequenced for a study of T cells in Graves' hyperthyroidism and ophthalmopathy. The ends were cut back, 3 bases at V and 4 bases at J, with 9 bases in the middle. The V gene's germline CDR1 is MDHEN and CDR2 SYDVKM. CDR3 length: 13 residues. There were TCR beta CDR3 regions amplified from RNA transcripts. The HTBI primer set drove a first-round RT-PCR of the TCR CDR3. In TCRdb, the multiplex PCR reads were re-called with MiXCR into one record per CDR3 protein. The sample lists 650,000 to 700,000 distinct CDR3 sequences; about 18% were seen once. In this sample, this clonotype turned up many times.

The specimen sequenced was blood. The chain links TRBV28 to TRBJ1-1, with a weak D call TRBD1 (5 bases). This TCR came from a middle-aged man with Graves' hyperthyroidism. As DNA, the CDR3 is TGTGCCAGCAGTTTTGGGGACCCCACTGAAGCTTTCTTT. The encoded protein is CASSFGDPTEAFF.